This TCR beta chain appears in the sequencing data of a study of blood T cell repertoires in COVID-19. Study-level background: The United States, Italy and Spain provided the acute and convalescent COVID-19 samples. PBMCs, B-cell-depleted T cells, or T cells provided the cDNA or gDNA that made up the material.

The CDR3 covers 15 residues. Germline V gives CDR1 MNHEY, CDR2 SVGAGI. Trimming stripped 0 bases from V and 7 bases from J, with 12 bases between. In the study's own analysis: Nucleated cell number was recorded as an estimate derived from reference gene primer amplification. Sequencing was performed with immunoSEQ multiplex PCR; in TCRdb, only in-frame clones are kept and a portion is missing. V and J calls and clone size follow that table, whereas D and trimming were derived from the DNA. The table shows 280,000 or so clones, with about nine tenths occurring only once. The V and J genes are TRBV6-5 and TRBJ2-2; D is ambiguous. This receptor was taken from a woman aged 60 to 75 with acute or convalescent COVID-19. Sample: peripheral blood. CDR3 DNA: TGTGCCAGCAGTTACTCGCTTGAGATGGTCGGGGAGCTGTTTTTT. Protein: CASSYSLEMVGELFF.